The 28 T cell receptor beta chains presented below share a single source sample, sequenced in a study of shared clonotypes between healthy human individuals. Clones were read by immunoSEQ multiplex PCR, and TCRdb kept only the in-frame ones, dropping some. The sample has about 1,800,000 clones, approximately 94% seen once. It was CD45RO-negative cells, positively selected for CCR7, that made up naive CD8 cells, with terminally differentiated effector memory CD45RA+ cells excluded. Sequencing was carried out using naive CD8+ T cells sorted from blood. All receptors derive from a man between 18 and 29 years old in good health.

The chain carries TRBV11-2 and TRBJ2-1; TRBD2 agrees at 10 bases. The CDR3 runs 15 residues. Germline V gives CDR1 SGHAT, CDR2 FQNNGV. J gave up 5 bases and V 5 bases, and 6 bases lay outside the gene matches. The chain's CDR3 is CASSPSSGGDNEQFF. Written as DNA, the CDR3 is TGTGCCAGCAGCCCATCTAGCGGGGGAGACAATGAGCAGTTCTTC.

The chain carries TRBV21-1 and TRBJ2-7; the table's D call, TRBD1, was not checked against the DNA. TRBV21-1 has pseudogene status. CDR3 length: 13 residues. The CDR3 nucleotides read TGTGCCAGCACCTCAGACAGGGAGGACGAGCAGTACTTC. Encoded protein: CASTSDREDEQYF.

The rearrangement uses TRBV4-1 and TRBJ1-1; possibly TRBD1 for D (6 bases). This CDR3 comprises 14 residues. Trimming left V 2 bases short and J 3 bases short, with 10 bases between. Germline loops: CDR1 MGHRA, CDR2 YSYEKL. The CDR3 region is CASSQPQGYTEAFF. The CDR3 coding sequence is TGCGCCAGCAGCCAACCACAGGGTTACACTGAAGCTTTCTTT.

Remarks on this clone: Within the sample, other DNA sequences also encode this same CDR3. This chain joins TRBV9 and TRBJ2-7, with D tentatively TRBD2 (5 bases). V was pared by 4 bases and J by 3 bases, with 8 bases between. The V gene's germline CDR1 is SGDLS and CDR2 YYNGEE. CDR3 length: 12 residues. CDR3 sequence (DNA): TGTGCCAGCAGCCCCCGGGGCTACGAGCAGTACTTC. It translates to CASSPRGYEQYF.

The CDR3 DNA is TGTGCCAGCAGCTCCTCGCCGGGACTAGGTACGGGCTCCTACAATGAGCAGTTCTTC. Protein product: CASSSSPGLGTGSYNEQFF. The genes are TRBV7-2 and TRBJ2-1, with TRBD2 matching over 8 bases. Germline loops: CDR1 SGHTA, CDR2 FQGNSA. V shed 4 bases and J 0 bases; nucleotides not matched to a gene: 14. The CDR3 spans 19 residues.

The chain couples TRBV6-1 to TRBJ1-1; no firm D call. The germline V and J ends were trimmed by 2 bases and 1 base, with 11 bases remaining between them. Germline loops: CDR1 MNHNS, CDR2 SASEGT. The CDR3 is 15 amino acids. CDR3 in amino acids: CASSEFLGKNTEAFF. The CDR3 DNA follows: TGTGCCAGCAGTGAATTCCTAGGGAAGAACACTGAAGCTTTCTTT.

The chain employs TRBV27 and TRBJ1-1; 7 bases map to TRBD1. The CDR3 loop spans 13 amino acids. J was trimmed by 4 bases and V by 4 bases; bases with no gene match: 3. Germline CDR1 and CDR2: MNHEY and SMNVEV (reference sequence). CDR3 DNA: TGTGCCAGCAGTTCCAGGGACAGCACTGAAGCTTTCTTT. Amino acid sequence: CASSSRDSTEAFF.

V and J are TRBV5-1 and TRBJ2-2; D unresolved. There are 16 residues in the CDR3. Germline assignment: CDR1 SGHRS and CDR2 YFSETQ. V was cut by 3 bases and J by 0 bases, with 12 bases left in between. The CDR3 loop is CASSSHWTANTGELFF. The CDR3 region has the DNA TGCGCCAGCAGCTCCCACTGGACGGCGAACACCGGGGAGCTGTTTTTT.

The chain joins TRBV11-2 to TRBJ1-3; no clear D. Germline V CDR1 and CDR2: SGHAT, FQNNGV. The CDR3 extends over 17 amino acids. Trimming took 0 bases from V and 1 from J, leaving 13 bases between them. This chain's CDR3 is CASSLDAQTLSGNTIYF. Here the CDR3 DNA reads TGTGCCAGCAGCTTAGATGCACAGACCTTATCTGGAAACACCATATATTTT.

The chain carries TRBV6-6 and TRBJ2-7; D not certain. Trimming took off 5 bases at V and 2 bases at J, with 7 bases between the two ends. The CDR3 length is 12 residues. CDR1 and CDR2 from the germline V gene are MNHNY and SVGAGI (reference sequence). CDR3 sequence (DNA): TGTGCCAGCAGTCACTTAACCTACGAGCAGTACTTC. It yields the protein CASSHLTYEQYF.

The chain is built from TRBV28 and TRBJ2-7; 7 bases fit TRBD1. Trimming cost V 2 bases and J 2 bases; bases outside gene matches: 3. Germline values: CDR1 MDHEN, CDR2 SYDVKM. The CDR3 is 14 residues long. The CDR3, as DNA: TGTGCCAGCAGTTTAAGGGGGCTTCCCTACGAGCAGTACTTC. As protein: CASSLRGLPYEQYF. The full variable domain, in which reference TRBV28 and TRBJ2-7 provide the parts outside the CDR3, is DVKVTQSSRYLVKRTGEKVFLECVQDMDHENMFWYRQDPGLGLRLIYFSYDVKMKEKGDIPEGYSVSREKKERFSLILESASTNQTSMYLCASSLRGLPYEQYFGPGTRLTVT.

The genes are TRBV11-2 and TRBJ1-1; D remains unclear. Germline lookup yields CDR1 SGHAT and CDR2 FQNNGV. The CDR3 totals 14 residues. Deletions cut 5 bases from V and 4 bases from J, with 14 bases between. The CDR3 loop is CASSRMGGPTEAFF. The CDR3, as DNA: TGTGCCAGCAGCCGCATGGGAGGGCCCACTGAAGCTTTCTTT.

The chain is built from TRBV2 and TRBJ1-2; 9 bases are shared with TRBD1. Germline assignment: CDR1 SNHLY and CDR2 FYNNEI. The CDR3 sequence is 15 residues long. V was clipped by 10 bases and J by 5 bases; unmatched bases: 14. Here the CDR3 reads CAIKGFGQGSYGYTF. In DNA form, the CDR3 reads TGTGCCATCAAGGGATTCGGACAGGGGTCTTATGGCTACACCTTC.

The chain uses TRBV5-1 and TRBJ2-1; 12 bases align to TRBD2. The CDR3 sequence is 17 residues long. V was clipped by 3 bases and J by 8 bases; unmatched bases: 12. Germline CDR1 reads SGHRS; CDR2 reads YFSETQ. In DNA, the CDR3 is TGCGCCAGCAGCTACCGACTAGCGGGGGCAGGACAGTATGAGCAGTTCTTC. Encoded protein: CASSYRLAGAGQYEQFF. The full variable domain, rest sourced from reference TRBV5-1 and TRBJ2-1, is KAGVTQTPRYLIKTRGQQVTLSCSPISGHRSVSWYQQTPGQGLQFLFEYFSETQRNKGNFPGRFSGRQFSNSRSEMNVSTLELGDSALYLCASSYRLAGAGQYEQFFGPGTRLTVL.

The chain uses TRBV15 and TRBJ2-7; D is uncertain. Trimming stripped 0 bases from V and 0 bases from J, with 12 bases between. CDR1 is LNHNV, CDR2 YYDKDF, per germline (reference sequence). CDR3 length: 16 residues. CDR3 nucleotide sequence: TGTGCCACCAGCAGAGACGCCGAGATGGGCTCCTACGAGCAGTACTTC. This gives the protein CATSRDAEMGSYEQYF.

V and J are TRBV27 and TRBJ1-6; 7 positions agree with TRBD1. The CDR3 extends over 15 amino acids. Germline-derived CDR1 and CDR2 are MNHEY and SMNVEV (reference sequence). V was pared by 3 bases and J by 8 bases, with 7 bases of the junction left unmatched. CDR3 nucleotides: TGTGCCAGCAGTTTCGGGAAGGGGGCGGATTCACCCCTCCACTTT. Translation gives CASSFGKGADSPLHF.

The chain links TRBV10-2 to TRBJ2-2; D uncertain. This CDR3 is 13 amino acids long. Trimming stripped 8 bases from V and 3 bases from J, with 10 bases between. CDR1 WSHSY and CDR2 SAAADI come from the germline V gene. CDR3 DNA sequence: TGCGCCAGCCAAGATGGGTACACCGGGGAGCTGTTTTTT. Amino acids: CASQDGYTGELFF.

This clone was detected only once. CDR3 bases: TGTGCCAGCAGCCTGGGACAGGGCTTGTATCAGCCCCAGCATTTT. Amino acid sequence: CASSLGQGLYQPQHF. The genes are TRBV6-5 and TRBJ1-5; 9 nucleotides align to TRBD1. Per germline, CDR1 MNHEY and CDR2 SVGAGI. The V gene end was trimmed by 6 bases and the J gene end by 5 bases; junction bases not matched to a gene: 8. The CDR3 runs 15 residues.

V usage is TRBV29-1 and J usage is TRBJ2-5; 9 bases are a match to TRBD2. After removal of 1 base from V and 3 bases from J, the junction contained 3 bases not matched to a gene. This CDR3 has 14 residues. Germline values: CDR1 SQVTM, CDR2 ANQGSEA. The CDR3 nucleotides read TGCAGCGTTGAAGGTCGACTAGCGGAAGAGACCCAGTACTTC. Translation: CSVEGRLAEETQYF.

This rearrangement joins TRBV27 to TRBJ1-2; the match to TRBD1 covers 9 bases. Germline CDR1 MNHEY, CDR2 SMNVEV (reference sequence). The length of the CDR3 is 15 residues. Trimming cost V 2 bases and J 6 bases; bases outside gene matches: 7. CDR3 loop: CASSLLGQGRNGYTF. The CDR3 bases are TGTGCCAGCAGTTTACTGGGACAGGGTCGAAATGGCTACACCTTC.

The CDR3 DNA reads as TGTGCCAGCAGTGAAGCGCTTGGGACAGACAATGAGCAGTTCTTC. This codes for CASSEALGTDNEQFF. The J gene is TRBJ2-1, the V gene TRBV2, with 7 bases that match TRBD1. J gave up 5 bases and V 0 bases, and 4 bases lay outside the gene matches. The CDR3 consists of 15 residues. The germline gives CDR1 SNHLY, CDR2 FYNNEI.

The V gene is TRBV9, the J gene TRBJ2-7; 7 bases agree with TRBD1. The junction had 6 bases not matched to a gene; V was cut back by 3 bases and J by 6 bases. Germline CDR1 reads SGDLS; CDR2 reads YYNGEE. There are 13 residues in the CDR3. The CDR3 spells CASSGGGGFEQYF. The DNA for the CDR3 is TGTGCCAGCAGCGGAGGGGGCGGGTTCGAGCAGTACTTC.

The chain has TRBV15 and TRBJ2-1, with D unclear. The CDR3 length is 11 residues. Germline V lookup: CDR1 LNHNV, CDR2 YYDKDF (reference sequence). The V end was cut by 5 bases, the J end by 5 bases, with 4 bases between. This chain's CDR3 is CATSPNNEQFF. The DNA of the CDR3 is TGTGCCACCAGCCCGAACAATGAGCAGTTCTTC.

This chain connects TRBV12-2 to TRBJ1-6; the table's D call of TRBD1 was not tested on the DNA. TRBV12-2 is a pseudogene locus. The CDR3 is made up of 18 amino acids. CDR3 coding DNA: TGTGCAAGTCGCTTTTCCCGGGCAGGGGGCTTCTATAATTCACCCCTCCACTTT. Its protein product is CASRFSRAGGFYNSPLHF.

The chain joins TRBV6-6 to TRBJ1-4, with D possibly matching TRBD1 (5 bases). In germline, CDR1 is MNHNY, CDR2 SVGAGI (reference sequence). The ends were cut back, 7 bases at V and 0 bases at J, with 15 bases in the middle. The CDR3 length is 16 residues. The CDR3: CASTKTDLTTNEKLFF. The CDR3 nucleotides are TGTGCCAGCACAAAGACAGATTTAACAACTAATGAAAAACTGTTTTTT.

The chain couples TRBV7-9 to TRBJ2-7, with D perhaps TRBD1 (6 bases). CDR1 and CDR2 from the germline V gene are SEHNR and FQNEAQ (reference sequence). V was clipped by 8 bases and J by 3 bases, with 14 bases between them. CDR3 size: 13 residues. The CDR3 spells CASGEGDNYEQYF. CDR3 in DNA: TGTGCCAGCGGAGAAGGGGACAACTACGAGCAGTACTTC.

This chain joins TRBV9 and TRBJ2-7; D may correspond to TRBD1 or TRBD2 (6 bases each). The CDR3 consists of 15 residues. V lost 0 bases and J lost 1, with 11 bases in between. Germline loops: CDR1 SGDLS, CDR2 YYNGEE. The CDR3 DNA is TGTGCCAGCAGCGTAGAGGGGGGAGCTTCCTACGAGCAGTACTTC. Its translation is CASSVEGGASYEQYF.

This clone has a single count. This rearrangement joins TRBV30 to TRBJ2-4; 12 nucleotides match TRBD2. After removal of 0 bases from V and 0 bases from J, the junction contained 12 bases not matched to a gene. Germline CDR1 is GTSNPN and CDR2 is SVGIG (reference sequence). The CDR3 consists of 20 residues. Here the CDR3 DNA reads TGTGCCTGGAGTGTACTCTGGGCTAGCGGGGGGGAACTAGCCAAAAACATTCAGTACTTC. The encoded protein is CAWSVLWASGGELAKNIQYF.